This T cell receptor (beta chain) originates from a study of blood T cell repertoires in COVID-19. As for the study in general: Samples taken during acute and convalescent COVID-19 were collected in the United States, Italy and Spain. Sources were T cells, B-cell-depleted T cells, or PBMCs; the material itself was cDNA or gDNA.

One Seattle source followed patients from active infection through their disease course. Germline trimming cut 2 bases from V and 4 bases from J; bases unmatched to any gene: 8. The CDR3 sequence is 16 residues long. Germline V CDR1 and CDR2: SGHRS, YFSETQ. As originally analysed: Quantification of nucleated cells was approximated via reference gene primer amplification. Clones were read by immunoSEQ multiplex PCR, and TCRdb kept only the in-frame ones, dropping some. D and trimming were read from the DNA, whereas the V and J calls and clone size are those reported in that table. The sample consists of a few hundred thousand clones, about 90% of them appearing once.

The sequencing sample was made of peripheral blood. This clonotype was obtained from a person aged 18 to 29 with COVID-19, enrolled during active disease. The chain combines TRBV5-1 with TRBJ2-1; 8 nucleotides line up with TRBD2. The CDR3 DNA sequence: TGCGCCAGCAGCTTCTCTAGCGGGCCTCAATACAATGAGCAGTTCTTC. Amino acids: CASSFSSGPQYNEQFF.